This T cell receptor (beta chain) was obtained from a study of blood T cell repertoires in COVID-19. Overall study context: Some COVID-19 samples were acute and others convalescent; all came from the United States, Italy and Spain. From T cells, B-cell-depleted T cells, or PBMCs came the material, which was cDNA or gDNA.

Germline CDR1 reads SGHVS; CDR2 reads FQNEAQ. The junction had 17 bases not matched to a gene; V was cut back by 8 bases and J by 13 bases. The CDR3 sequence is 14 residues long. In the source study's methods: Researchers report that nucleated cell counts were estimated from reference gene primer amplification. TCRdb's table, derived via immunoSEQ multiplex PCR, lists solely in-frame clones and lacks some. For V, J and clone size, that table is used; D and trimming come from the DNA. This repertoire shows about 70,000 clones, roughly 86% found once; its top ten account for 1.3% to 1.5%. The chain recombines TRBV7-8 with TRBJ2-3; 8 nucleotides match TRBD2. Sequencing was performed on peripheral blood. This receptor was taken from a man aged 60-69 years with acute or convalescent COVID-19. The CDR3 sequence is CASSRQVAGGPEYF. CDR3 nucleotide sequence: TGTGCCAGCTCCCGTCAGGTGGCGGGGGGCCCAGAGTATTTT.